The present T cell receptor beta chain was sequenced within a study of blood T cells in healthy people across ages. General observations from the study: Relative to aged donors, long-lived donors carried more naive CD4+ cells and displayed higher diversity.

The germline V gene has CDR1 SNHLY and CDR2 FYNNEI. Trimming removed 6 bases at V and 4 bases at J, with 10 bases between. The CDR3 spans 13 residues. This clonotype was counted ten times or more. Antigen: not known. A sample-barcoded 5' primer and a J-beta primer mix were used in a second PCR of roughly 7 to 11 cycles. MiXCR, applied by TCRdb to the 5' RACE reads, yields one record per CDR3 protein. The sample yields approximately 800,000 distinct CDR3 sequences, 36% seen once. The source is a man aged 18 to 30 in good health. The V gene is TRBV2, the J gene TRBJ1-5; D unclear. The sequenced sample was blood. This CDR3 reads CASSREGNQPQHF. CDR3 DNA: TGTGCCAGCAGCCGAGAAGGTAATCAGCCCCAGCATTTT.